This TCR beta chain was retrieved from a study of CD8+CD57+ T cells in acquired aplastic anemia. Genomic DNA constituted the template upon which TCR beta VDJ and CDR3 profiling was performed. TCRdb fed the reads into MiXCR, producing one record per CDR3 protein. The table has about 240,000 distinct CDR3 sequences, around half seen once. This CDR3 region has 18 residues. Germline lookup yields CDR1 SGHTA and CDR2 FQGNSA. V was shortened by 0 bases and J by 0 bases, with 15 bases between the two germline ends. Sequenced patients had shown CD8+CD57+ cell expansion by flow cytometry. J is TRBJ2-1 and V is TRBV7-2; D is ambiguous. Sequencing was done on a sample of sorted CD4+, CD8+, or CD8+CD57+ T cells (not recorded which) from PBMCs. The clonotype comes from a human donor with aplastic anemia. CDR3 coding DNA: TGTGCCAGCAGCTTAGCGCTCCAGACCCTCAGCTCCTACAATGAGCAGTTCTTC. This translates into CASSLALQTLSSYNEQFF.